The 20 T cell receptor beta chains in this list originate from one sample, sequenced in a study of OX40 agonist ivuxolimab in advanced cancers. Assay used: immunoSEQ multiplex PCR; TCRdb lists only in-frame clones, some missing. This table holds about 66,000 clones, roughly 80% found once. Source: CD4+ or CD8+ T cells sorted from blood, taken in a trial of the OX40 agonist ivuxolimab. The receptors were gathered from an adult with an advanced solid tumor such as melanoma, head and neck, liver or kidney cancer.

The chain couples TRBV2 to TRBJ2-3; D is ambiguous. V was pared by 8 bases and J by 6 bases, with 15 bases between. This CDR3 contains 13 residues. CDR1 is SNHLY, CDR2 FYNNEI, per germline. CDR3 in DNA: TGTGCCAGCCATCGGCAGGTAATGGATACGCAGTATTTT. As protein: CASHRQVMDTQYF.

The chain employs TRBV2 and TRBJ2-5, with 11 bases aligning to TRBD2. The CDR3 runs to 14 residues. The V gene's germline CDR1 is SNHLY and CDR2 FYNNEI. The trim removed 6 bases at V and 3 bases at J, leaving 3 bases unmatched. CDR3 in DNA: TGTGCCAGCAGGGTACTAGCGGGAGAAGAGACCCAGTACTTC. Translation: CASRVLAGEETQYF.

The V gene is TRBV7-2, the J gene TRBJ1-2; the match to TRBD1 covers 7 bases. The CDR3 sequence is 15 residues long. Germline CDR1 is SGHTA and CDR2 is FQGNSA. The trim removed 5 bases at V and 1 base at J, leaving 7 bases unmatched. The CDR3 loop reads CASSPGQKVNYGYTF. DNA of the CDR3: TGTGCCAGCAGCCCGGGACAGAAAGTTAACTATGGCTACACCTTC. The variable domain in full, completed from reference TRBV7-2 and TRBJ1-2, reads GAGVSQSPSNKVTEKGKDVELRCDPISGHTALYWYRQSLGQGLEFLIYFQGNSAPDKSGLPSDRFSAERTGGSVSTLTIQRTQQEDSAVYLCASSPGQKVNYGYTFGSGTRLTVV.

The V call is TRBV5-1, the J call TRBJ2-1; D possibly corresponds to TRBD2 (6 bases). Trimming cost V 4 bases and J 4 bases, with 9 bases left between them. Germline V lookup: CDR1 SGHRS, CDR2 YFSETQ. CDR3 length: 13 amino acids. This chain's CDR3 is CASSPGDYNEQFF. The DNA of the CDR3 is TGCGCCAGCAGCCCGGGGGATTACAATGAGCAGTTCTTC.

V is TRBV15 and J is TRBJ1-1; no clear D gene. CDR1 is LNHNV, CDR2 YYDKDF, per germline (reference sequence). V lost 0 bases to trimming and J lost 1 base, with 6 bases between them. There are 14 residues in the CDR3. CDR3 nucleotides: TGTGCCACCAGCAGAGACCCGCAGAACACTGAAGCTTTCTTT. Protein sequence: CATSRDPQNTEAFF.

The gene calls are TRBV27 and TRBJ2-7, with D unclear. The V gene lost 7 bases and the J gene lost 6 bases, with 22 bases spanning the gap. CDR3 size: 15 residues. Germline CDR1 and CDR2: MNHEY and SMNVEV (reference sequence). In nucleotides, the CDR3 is TGTGCCAGCAACCTCGTTAGGTTCCCCCTTGGCGAGCAGTACGTC. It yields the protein CASNLVRFPLGEQYV.

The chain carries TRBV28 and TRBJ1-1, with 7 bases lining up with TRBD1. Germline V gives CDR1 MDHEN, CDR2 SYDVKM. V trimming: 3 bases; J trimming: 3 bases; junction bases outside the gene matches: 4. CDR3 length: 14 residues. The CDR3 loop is CASSLTGPHTEAFF. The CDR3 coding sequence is TGTGCCAGCAGTTTGACAGGGCCCCACACTGAAGCTTTCTTT.

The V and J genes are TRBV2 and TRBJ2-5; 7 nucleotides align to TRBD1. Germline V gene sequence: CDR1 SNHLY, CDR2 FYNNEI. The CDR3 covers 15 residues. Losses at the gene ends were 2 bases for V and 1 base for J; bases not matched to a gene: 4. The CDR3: CASSELGDSQETQYF. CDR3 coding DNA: TGTGCCAGCAGTGAATTGGGGGACAGCCAAGAGACCCAGTACTTC.

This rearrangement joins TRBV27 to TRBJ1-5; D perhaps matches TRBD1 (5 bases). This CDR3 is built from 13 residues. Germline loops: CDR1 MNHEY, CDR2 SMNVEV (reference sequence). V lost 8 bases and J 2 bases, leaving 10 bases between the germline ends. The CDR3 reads CASGQGGNQPQHF. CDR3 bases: TGTGCCAGCGGGCAGGGCGGCAATCAGCCCCAGCATTTT.

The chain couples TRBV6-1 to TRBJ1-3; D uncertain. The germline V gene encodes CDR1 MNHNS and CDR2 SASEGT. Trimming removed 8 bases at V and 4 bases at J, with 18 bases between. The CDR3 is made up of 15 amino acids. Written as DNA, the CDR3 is TGTGCCAGCGTACTTATTCCGGTAAACGGAAACACCATATATTTT. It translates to CASVLIPVNGNTIYF.

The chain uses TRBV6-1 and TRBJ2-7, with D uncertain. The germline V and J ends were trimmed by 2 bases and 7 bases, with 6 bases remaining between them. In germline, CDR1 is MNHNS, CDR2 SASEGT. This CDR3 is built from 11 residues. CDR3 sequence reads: CASSEWGEQYV. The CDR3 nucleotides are TGTGCCAGCAGTGAATGGGGTGAGCAGTACGTC.

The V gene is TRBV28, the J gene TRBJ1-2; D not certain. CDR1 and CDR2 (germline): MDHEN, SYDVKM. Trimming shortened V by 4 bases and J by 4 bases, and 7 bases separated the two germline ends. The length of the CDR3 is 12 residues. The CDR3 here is CASSSYPYGYTF. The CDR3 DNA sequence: TGTGCCAGCAGTTCCTATCCCTATGGCTACACCTTC.

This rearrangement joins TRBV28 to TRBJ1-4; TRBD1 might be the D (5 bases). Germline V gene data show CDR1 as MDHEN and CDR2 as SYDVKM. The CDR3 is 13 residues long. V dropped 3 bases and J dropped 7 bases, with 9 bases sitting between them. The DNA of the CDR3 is TGTGCCAGCAGTTTGCAAAGGGGTGAAAAACTGTTTTTT. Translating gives CASSLQRGEKLFF. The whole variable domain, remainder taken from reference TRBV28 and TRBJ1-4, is DVKVTQSSRYLVKRTGEKVFLECVQDMDHENMFWYRQDPGLGLRLIYFSYDVKMKEKGDIPEGYSVSREKKERFSLILESASTNQTSMYLCASSLQRGEKLFFGSGTQLSVL.

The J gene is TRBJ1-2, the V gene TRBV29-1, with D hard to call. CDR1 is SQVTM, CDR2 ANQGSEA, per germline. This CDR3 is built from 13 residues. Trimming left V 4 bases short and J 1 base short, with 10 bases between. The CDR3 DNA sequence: TGCAGCGTTGGAGGAGACAATAACTATGGCTACACCTTC. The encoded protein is CSVGGDNNYGYTF.

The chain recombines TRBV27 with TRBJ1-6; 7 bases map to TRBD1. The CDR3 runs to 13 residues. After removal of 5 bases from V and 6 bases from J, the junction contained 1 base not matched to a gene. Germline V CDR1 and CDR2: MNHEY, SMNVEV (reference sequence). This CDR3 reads CASSDRVNSPLHF. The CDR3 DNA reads TGTGCCAGCAGTGACAGGGTTAATTCACCCCTCCACTTT.

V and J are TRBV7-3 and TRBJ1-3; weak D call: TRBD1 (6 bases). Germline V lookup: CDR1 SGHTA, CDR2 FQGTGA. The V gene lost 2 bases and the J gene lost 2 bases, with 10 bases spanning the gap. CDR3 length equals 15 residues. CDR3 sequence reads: CASSLQAGAGNTIYF. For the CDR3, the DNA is TGTGCCAGCAGCTTACAGGCAGGGGCTGGAAACACCATATATTTT.

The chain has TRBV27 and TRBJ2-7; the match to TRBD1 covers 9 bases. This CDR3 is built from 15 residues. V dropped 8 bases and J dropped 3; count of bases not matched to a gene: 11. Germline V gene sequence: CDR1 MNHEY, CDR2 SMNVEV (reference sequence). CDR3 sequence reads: CASRRDRDWIYEQYF. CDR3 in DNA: TGTGCCAGCCGGAGGGACAGGGATTGGATCTACGAGCAGTACTTC.

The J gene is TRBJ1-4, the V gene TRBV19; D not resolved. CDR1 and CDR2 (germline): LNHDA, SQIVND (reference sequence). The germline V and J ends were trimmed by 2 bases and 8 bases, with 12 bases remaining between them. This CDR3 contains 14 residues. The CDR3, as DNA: TGTGCCAGTAGTATATGGACGCTCGGAGAAAAACTGTTTTTT. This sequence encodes CASSIWTLGEKLFF.

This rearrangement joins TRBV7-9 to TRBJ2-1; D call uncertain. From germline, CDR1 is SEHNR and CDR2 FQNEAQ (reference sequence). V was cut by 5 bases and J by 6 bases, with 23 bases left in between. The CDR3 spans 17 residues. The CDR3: CASSPATGFGVRNEQFF. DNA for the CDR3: TGTGCCAGCAGCCCAGCGACGGGTTTTGGGGTGCGCAATGAGCAGTTCTTC.

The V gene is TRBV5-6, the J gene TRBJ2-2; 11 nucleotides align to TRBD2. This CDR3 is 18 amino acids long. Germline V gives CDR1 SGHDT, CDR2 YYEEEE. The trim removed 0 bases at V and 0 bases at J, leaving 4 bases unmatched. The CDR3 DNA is TGTGCCAGCAGCTTGGGACTAGCGGGATTAGCGAACACCGGGGAGCTGTTTTTT. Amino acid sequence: CASSLGLAGLANTGELFF.